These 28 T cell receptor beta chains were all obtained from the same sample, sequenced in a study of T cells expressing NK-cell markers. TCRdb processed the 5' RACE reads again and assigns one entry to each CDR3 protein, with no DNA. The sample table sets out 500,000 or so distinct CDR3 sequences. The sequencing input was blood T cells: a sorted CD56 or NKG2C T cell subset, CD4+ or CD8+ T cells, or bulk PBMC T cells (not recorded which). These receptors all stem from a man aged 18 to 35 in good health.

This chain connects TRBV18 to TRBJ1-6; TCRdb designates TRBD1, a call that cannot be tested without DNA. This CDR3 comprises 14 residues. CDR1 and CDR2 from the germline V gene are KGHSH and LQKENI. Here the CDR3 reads CASSTTGSDSPLHF.

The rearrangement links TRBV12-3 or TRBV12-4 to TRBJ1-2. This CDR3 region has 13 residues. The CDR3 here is CASSLSQEIGYTF.

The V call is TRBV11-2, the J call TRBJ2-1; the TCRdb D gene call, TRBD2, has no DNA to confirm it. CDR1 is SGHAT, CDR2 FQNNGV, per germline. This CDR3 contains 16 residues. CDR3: CASSSAGGRAYNEQFF.

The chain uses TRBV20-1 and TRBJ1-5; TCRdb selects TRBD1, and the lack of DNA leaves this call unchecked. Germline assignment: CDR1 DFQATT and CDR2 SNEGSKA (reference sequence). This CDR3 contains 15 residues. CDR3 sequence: CSARQGAVGNQPQHF.

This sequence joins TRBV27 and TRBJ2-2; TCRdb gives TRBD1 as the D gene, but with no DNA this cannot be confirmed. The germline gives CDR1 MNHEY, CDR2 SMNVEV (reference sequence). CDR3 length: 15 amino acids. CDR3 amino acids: CASSIWGLDTGELFF.

The CDR3: CASSLGSVNEQFF. The chain couples TRBV5-1 to TRBJ2-1. CDR1 is SGHRS, CDR2 YFSETQ, per germline. There are 13 residues in the CDR3.

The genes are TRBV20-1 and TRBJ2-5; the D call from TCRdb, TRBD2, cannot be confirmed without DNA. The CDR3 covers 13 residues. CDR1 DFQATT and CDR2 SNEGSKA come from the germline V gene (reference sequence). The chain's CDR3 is CSASGSTRETQYF.

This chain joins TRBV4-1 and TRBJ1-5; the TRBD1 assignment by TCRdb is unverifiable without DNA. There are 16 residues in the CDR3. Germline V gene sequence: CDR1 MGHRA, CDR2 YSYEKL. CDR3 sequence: CASSQDPGTDNQPQHF.

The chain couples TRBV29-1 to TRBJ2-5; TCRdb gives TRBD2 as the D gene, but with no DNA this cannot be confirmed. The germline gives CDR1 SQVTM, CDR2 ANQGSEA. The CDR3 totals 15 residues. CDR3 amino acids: CSASTGPRGGETQYF.

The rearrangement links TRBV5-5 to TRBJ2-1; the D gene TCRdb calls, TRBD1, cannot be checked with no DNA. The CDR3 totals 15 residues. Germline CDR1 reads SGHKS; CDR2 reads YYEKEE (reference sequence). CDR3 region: CASSLAGQEYNEQFF.

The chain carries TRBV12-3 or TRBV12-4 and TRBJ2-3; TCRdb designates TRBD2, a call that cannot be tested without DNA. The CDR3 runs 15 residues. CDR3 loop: CASSPRRLAGDTQYF.

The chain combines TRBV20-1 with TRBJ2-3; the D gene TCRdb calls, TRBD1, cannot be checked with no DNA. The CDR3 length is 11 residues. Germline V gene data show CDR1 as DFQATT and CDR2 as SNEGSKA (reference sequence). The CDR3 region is CSAPNRLTQYF.

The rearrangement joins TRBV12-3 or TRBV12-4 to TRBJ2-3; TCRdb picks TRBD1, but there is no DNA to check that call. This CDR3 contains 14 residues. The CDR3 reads CASRRTGGRRTQYF.

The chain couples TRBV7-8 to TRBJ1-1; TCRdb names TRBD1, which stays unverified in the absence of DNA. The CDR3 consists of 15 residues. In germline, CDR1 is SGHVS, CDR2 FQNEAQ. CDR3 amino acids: CASSLAAGGNTEAFF.

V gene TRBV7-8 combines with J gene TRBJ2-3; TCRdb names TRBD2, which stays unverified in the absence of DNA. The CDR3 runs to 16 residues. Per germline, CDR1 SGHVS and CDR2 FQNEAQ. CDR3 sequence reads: CASSPRGSLSTDTQYF.

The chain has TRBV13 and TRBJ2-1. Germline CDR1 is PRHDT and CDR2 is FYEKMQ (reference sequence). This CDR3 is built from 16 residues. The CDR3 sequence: CASSLRLALRNNEQFF.

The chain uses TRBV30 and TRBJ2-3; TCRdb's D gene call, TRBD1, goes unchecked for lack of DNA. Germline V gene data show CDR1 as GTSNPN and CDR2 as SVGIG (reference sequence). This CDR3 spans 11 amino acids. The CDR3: CAGQGTDTQYF.

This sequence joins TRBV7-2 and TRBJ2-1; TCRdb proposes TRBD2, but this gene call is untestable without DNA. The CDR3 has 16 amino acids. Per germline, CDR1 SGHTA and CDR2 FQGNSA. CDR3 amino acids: CASSLPLLARYNEQFF.

Here the CDR3 reads CASSLWTSSYEQYF. J is TRBJ2-7 and V is TRBV5-1; TCRdb selects TRBD1, and the lack of DNA leaves this call unchecked. Germline V gene sequence: CDR1 SGHRS, CDR2 YFSETQ. CDR3 size: 14 residues.

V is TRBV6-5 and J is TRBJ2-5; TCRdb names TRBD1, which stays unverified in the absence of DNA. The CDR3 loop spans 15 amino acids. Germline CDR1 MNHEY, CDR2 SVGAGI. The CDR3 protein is CASSYSRTGGETQYF.

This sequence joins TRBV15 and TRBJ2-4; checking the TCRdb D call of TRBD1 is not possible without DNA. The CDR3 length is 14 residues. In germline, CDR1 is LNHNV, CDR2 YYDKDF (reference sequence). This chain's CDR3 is CATSESGQGGIQYF.

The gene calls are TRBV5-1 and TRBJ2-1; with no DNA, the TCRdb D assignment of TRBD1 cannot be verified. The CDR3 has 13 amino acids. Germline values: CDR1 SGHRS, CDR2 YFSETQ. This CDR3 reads CASSLERGLEQFF.

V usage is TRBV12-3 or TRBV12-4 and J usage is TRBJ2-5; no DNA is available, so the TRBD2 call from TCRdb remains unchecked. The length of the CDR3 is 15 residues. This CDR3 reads CASRATSNLQETQYF.

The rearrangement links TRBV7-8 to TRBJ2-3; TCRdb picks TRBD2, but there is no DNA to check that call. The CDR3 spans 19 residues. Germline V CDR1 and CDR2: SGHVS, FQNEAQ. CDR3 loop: CASSSLMAGGLSSTDTQYF.

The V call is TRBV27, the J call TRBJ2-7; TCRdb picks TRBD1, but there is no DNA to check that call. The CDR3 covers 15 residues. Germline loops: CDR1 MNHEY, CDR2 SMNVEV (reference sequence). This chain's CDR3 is CASRTSGGWAYEQYF.

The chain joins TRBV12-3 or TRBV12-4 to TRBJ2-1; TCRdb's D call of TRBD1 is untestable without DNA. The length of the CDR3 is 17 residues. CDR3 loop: CASSPERDRARYNEQFF.

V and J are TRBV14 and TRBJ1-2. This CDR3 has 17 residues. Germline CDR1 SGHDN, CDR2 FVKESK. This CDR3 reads CASSHVHGEKNNYGYTF. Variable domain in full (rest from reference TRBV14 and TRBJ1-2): EAGVTQFPSHSVIEKGQTVTLRCDPISGHDNLYWYRRVMGKEIKFLLHFVKESKQDESGMPNNRFLAERTGGTYSTLKVQPAELEDSGVYFCASSHVHGEKNNYGYTFGSGTRLTVV.

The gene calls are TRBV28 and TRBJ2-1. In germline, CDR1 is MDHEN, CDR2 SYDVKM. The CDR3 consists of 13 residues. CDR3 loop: CASSSTLTNEQFF.